These 20 T cell receptor beta chains were all obtained from the same sample, sequenced in a study of blood T cell repertoires in COVID-19. Measured with immunoSEQ multiplex PCR; TCRdb has only the in-frame clones, and not every one. The data hold about 230,000 clones, with 88% observed a single time. Sequenced sample: peripheral blood. These receptor sequences come from a woman aged 55-70 years with acute or convalescent COVID-19.

The chain couples TRBV19 to TRBJ2-3; 7 bases agree with TRBD2. V was pared by 3 bases and J by 6 bases, with 9 bases of the junction left unmatched. CDR3 length equals 15 residues. Germline V gene lookup returns CDR1 LNHDA and CDR2 SQIVND (reference sequence). Here the CDR3 reads CASSMGLSFRDTQYF. For the CDR3, the DNA is TGTGCCAGTAGTATGGGACTATCCTTTAGGGATACGCAGTATTTT. The full variable domain, rest sourced from reference TRBV19 and TRBJ2-3, is DGGITQSPKYLFRKEGQNVTLSCEQNLNHDAMYWYRQDPGQGLRLIYYSQIVNDFQKGDIAEGYSVSREKKESFPLTVTSAQKNPTAFYLCASSMGLSFRDTQYFGPGTRLTVL.

The V and J genes are TRBV5-4 and TRBJ1-1; the match to TRBD1 covers 7 bases. J was trimmed by 1 base and V by 2 bases; bases with no gene match: 2. The CDR3 runs to 14 residues. CDR1 and CDR2 (germline): SGHNT, YYREEE (reference sequence). CDR3 bases: TGTGCCAGCAGCTTTAACAGGGGGAACACTGAAGCTTTCTTT. Its protein product is CASSFNRGNTEAFF. The variable domain in full, completed from reference TRBV5-4 and TRBJ1-1, reads ETGVTQSPTHLIKTRGQQVTLRCSSQSGHNTVSWYQQALGQGPQFIFQYYREEENGRGNFPPRFSGLQFPNYSSELNVNALELDDSALYLCASSFNRGNTEAFFGQGTRLTVV.

The CDR3 loop reads CASSSRNPGTGNFGELFF. CDR3 bases: TGTGCCAGCAGCTCCCGAAACCCCGGGACAGGGAATTTCGGGGAGCTGTTTTTT. The chain uses TRBV7-2 and TRBJ2-2; 9 bases fit TRBD1. Germline CDR1 and CDR2: SGHTA and FQGNSA. The CDR3 runs to 18 residues. Trimming at V came to 4 bases and at J to 7 bases, leaving 16 bases not matched to a gene.

The chain is built from TRBV19 and TRBJ1-5; 11 bases line up with TRBD1. CDR1 is LNHDA and CDR2 is SQIVND in the germline V gene (reference sequence). The CDR3 has 16 amino acids. V lost 5 bases to trimming and J lost 4 bases; unmatched junction nucleotides: 7. CDR3 region: CASSALDRGRNQPQHF. The CDR3 bases are TGTGCCAGTAGTGCCCTGGACAGGGGGCGGAATCAGCCCCAGCATTTT.

The chain employs TRBV5-4 and TRBJ2-7; tentatively, D is TRBD2 (7 bases). This CDR3 has 13 residues. Germline loops: CDR1 SGHNT, CDR2 YYREEE (reference sequence). The V and J ends lost 0 bases and 6 bases respectively, with 10 bases between them. The CDR3 DNA is TGTGCCAGCAGCTTGGCGGGGGGCCTCGAGCAGTACTTC. It is translated as CASSLAGGLEQYF.

This chain joins TRBV7-9 and TRBJ1-1; no clear D. The CDR3 extends over 10 amino acids. Germline values: CDR1 SEHNR, CDR2 FQNEAQ (reference sequence). V was shortened by 11 bases and J by 2 bases, with 6 bases between the two germline ends. For the CDR3, the DNA is TGTGCCCTGGCAAACACTGAAGCTTTCTTT. Amino acid sequence: CALANTEAFF.

The chain joins TRBV7-8 to TRBJ2-1; 13 bases are shared with TRBD2. The CDR3 extends over 17 amino acids. Looked up from germline, CDR1 is SGHVS and CDR2 is FQNEAQ. Trimming at V came to 5 bases and at J to 2 bases, leaving 6 bases not matched to a gene. The CDR3 region has the DNA TGTGCCAGCAGCGCCCGACTAGCGGGAGGCCCCTACAATGAGCAGTTCTTC. Amino acids: CASSARLAGGPYNEQFF.

The chain recombines TRBV6-5 with TRBJ1-2; 11 nucleotides align to TRBD1. Looked up from germline, CDR1 is MNHEY and CDR2 is SVGAGI. The CDR3 loop spans 14 amino acids. J lost 3 bases, V lost 7 bases, and 4 bases had no gene match. The CDR3 loop is CASTRTGGYYGYTF. CDR3 in DNA: TGTGCCAGCACCCGGACAGGGGGCTACTATGGCTACACCTTC.

As for this clone: The same CDR3 can be traced to other DNA sequences in this sample. This chain joins TRBV7-2 and TRBJ1-2, with 7 bases fitting TRBD1. The CDR3 has 13 residues. Germline V gene lookup returns CDR1 SGHTA and CDR2 FQGNSA. J gave up 4 bases and V 6 bases, and 5 bases lay outside the gene matches. The CDR3 DNA sequence: TGTGCCAGCAGTTCGGACAGGTCCTATGGCTACACCTTC. It specifies CASSSDRSYGYTF.

The J gene is TRBJ1-5, the V gene TRBV28, with TRBD1 identical over 10 bases. Germline loops: CDR1 MDHEN, CDR2 SYDVKM. CDR3 length: 13 residues. The ends lost 6 bases at V and 7 bases at J; junction bases unmatched: 3. CDR3: CASRGQGRQPQHF. The CDR3 DNA reads TGTGCCAGCAGGGGACAGGGGAGACAGCCCCAGCATTTT.

The genes are TRBV6-5 and TRBJ1-2; 8 bases are a match to TRBD1. V lost 7 bases, J lost 8 bases, and 9 bases stayed unmatched. Germline CDR1 is MNHEY and CDR2 is SVGAGI. This CDR3 spans 13 amino acids. The CDR3 nucleotides read TGTGCCAGCAAAGTTGGGACAGGCGGAGGCTACACCTTC. It yields the protein CASKVGTGGGYTF.

This clone was found a few times. This chain joins TRBV6-4 and TRBJ1-2; possibly TRBD1 for D (5 bases). V was shortened by 11 bases and J by 0 bases, with 22 bases between the two germline ends. The CDR3 totals 16 residues. The germline CDR1 and CDR2 sequences are MRHNA and SNTAGT. This CDR3 reads CARPWQGQVANYGYTF. CDR3 nucleotide sequence: TGTGCCCGTCCATGGCAGGGCCAAGTGGCTAACTATGGCTACACCTTC.

J is TRBJ1-1 and V is TRBV9; 8 bases line up with TRBD1. Germline trimming cut 4 bases from V and 6 bases from J; bases unmatched to any gene: 11. The germline V gene has CDR1 SGDLS and CDR2 YYNGEE. The CDR3 is 15 residues long. The CDR3 nucleotides read TGTGCCAGCAGCCCCTCCGGGACAGGTGAGTCTGAAGCTTTCTTT. It yields the protein CASSPSGTGESEAFF.

The gene calls are TRBV24-1 and TRBJ1-5; a possible D gene is TRBD1 (6 bases). The CDR3 consists of 13 residues. Germline V lookup: CDR1 KGHDR, CDR2 SFDVKD. The V and J ends lost 2 bases and 7 bases respectively, with 8 bases between them. CDR3 nucleotides: TGTGCCACCAGTGATTCCGGACAGCAGCCCCAGCATTTT. Protein: CATSDSGQQPQHF.

This rearrangement joins TRBV6-6 to TRBJ1-1, with D possibly matching TRBD1 (6 bases). Germline lookup yields CDR1 MNHNY and CDR2 SVGAGI (reference sequence). The CDR3 sequence is 15 residues long. Between the trimmed V and J ends, which lost 8 bases and 0 bases, there was a span of 16 bases. The CDR3 DNA sequence: TGTGCCAGCTTCGGGGGGGCCGGCTTGAACACTGAAGCTTTCTTT. It is translated as CASFGGAGLNTEAFF.

The sample holds a few counts of this clone. The J gene is TRBJ1-1, the V gene TRBV5-1; 7 bases fit TRBD1. Looked up from germline, CDR1 is SGHRS and CDR2 is YFSETQ. Losses at the gene ends were 5 bases for V and 5 bases for J; bases not matched to a gene: 9. This CDR3 region has 14 residues. The CDR3 sequence is CASRPDREDTEAFF. The CDR3 region has the DNA TGCGCCAGCAGACCCGACAGGGAAGATACTGAAGCTTTCTTT.

The sample holds one count of this clone. This sequence joins TRBV19 and TRBJ2-6; D not resolved. The germline V gene has CDR1 LNHDA and CDR2 SQIVND (reference sequence). The length of the CDR3 is 15 residues. Trimming removed 6 bases from V and 0 bases from J, with 9 bases in between. The CDR3 region has the DNA TGTGCCAGTAGCCAACAGTCCTCTGGGGCCAACGTCCTGACTTTC. The encoded protein is CASSQQSSGANVLTF. Looking up the rest from reference TRBV19 and TRBJ2-6 gives the full variable domain: DGGITQSPKYLFRKEGQNVTLSCEQNLNHDAMYWYRQDPGQGLRLIYYSQIVNDFQKGDIAEGYSVSREKKESFPLTVTSAQKNPTAFYLCASSQQSSGANVLTFGAGSRLTVL.

Written as DNA, the CDR3 is TGTGCCAGCACCAAAGATTTGCCGGGTGGAAGTCGCACCGGGGAGCTGTTTTTT. Translated: CASTKDLPGGSRTGELFF. V usage is TRBV4-2 and J usage is TRBJ2-2; D uncertain. V dropped 7 bases and J dropped 4 bases, with 25 bases sitting between them. This CDR3 is built from 18 residues. Germline CDR1 LGHNA, CDR2 YNFKEQ.

The chain couples TRBV18 to TRBJ2-3, with D tentatively TRBD2 (6 bases). CDR3 size: 15 residues. Germline CDR1 KGHSH, CDR2 LQKENI. Deletions cut 1 base from V and 3 bases from J, with 11 bases between. CDR3 residues: CASSPQSGWTDTQYF. The CDR3, as DNA: TGTGCCAGCTCACCACAGAGCGGGTGGACAGATACGCAGTATTTT.

This rearrangement joins TRBV6-5 to TRBJ1-2; D perhaps matches TRBD1 (6 bases). The CDR3 totals 12 residues. Germline V gene data show CDR1 as MNHEY and CDR2 as SVGAGI. V was clipped by 4 bases and J by 8 bases, with 11 bases between them. The CDR3 coding sequence is TGTGCCAGCAGTTTCAGGGGACGCGGCTACACCTTC. The encoded protein is CASSFRGRGYTF.